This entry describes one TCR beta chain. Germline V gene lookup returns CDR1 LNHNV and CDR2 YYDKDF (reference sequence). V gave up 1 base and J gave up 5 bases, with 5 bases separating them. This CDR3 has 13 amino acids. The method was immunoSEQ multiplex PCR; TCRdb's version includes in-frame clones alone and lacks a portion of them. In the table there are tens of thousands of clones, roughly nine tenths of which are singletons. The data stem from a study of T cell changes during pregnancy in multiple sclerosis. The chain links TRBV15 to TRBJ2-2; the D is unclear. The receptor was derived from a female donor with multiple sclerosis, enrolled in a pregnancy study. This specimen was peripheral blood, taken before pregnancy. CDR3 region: CATSRVITGELFF. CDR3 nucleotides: TGTGCCACCAGCAGAGTAATTACCGGGGAGCTGTTTTTT.